The sequence of this TCR beta chain was determined in a study of spatial heterogeneity in lung cancer. V was trimmed by 3 bases and J by 6 bases, leaving 7 bases between them. Germline V gene lookup returns CDR1 KGHSH and CDR2 LQKENI. The CDR3 runs to 12 residues. From the 5' RACE reads, TCRdb called clonotypes with MiXCR, one entry per CDR3 protein. This table holds some 15,000 distinct CDR3 sequences, 10% to 12% found once. Time point here: sample taken at primary tumor resection. The input material, whole RNA from tumor, nontumor lung or frozen PBMC, was sequenced unsorted. V usage is TRBV18 and J usage is TRBJ2-3; D not certain. This clonotype originated in a female donor with early-stage non-small cell lung cancer. This specimen was PBMCs, taken at surgery. The CDR3 DNA reads as TGTGCCAGCTCACCCCTGGGGGATACGCAGTATTTT. Its protein product is CASSPLGDTQYF.